This entry concerns a single TCR beta chain. Its antigen is as yet unknown. Germline and junction disagree at one end, which may indicate a read error. The source of the sample is a study of identical twins. The CDR3 runs to 14 residues. Germline values: CDR1 DFQATT, CDR2 SNEGSKA (reference sequence). Notes on the study in general: Interpretation of the results relied on cross-sectional statistical analysis and not on following the same donors.

It was template switching that added a universal primer site, and there were unique molecular identifiers on the cDNA. Via MiXCR, TCRdb re-called the 5' RACE reads, giving one row per CDR3 protein. The table lists a few hundred thousand distinct CDR3 sequences, about 8.3% of them singletons. This same sample was also part of a study on yellow fever vaccine responses in identical twins.

Sample: CD8+ T cells sorted from blood. The chain recombines TRBV20-1 with TRBJ2-1; the D is unclear. The sequence derives from a woman aged 18-35 years in good health. For the CDR3, the DNA is TGCAGTGCTAGGTTAATACGCTCCTTCAATGAGCAGTTCTTC. Translated, it gives CSARLIRSFNEQFF.